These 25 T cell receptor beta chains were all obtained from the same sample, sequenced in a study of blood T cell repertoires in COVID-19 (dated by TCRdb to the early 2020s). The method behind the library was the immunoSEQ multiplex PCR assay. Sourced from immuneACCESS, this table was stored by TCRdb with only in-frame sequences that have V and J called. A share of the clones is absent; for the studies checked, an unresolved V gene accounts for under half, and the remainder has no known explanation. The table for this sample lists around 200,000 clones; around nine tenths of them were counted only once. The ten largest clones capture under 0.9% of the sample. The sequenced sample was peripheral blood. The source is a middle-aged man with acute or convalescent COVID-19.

CDR3: CASSEIGGGASNEQFF. The CDR3 coding sequence is TGCGCCAGCAGTGAGATAGGCGGGGGGGCTAGCAATGAGCAGTTCTTC. The V gene is TRBV10-1, the J gene TRBJ2-1; 9 nucleotides match TRBD2. V trimming: 2 bases; J trimming: 6 bases; junction bases outside the gene matches: 8. Germline assignment: CDR1 WNHNN and CDR2 SYGVQD (reference sequence). The CDR3 loop spans 16 amino acids.

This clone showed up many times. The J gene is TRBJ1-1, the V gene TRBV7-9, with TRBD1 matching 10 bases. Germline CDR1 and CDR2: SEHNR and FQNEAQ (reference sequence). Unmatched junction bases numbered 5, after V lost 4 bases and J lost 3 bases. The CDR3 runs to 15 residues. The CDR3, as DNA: TGTGCCAGCAGCTACGTAGACAGGGGGCACACTGAAGCTTTCTTT. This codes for CASSYVDRGHTEAFF. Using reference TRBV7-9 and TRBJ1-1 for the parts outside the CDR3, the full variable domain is DTGVSQNPRHKITKRGQNVTFRCDPISEHNRLYWYRQTLGQGPEFLTYFQNEAQLEKSRLLSDRFSAERPKGSFSTLEIQRTEQGDSAMYLCASSYVDRGHTEAFFGQGTRLTVV.

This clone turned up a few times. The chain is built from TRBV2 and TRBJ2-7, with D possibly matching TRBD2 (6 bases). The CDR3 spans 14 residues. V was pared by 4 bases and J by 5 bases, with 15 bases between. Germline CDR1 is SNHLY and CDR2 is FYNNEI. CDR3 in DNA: TGTGCCAGCAGTGTGGGACTCCCTGTCGACGAGCAGTACTTC. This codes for CASSVGLPVDEQYF.

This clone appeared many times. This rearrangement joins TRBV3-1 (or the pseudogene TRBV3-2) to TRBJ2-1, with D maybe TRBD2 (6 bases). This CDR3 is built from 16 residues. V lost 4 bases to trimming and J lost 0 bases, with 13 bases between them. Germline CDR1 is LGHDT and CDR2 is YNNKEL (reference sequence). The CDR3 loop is CASSPQVAVSYNEQFF. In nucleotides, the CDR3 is TGTGCCAGCAGCCCCCAGGTAGCGGTCTCCTACAATGAGCAGTTCTTC.

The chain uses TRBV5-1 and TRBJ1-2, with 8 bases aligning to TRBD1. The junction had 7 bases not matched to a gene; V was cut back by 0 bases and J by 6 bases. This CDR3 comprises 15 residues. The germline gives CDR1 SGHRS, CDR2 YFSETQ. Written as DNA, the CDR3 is TGCGCCAGCAGCTTGGATGGGCAGGGGGCGGATGGCTACACCTTC. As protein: CASSLDGQGADGYTF.

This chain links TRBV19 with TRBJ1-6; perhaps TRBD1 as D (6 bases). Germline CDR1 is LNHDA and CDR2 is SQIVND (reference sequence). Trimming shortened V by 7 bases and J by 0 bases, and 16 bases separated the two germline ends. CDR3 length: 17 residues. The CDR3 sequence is CASTGQRLSSYNSPLHF. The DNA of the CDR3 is TGTGCCAGTACCGGACAGAGATTGAGCTCCTATAATTCACCCCTCCACTTT. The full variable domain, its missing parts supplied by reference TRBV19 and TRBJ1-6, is DGGITQSPKYLFRKEGQNVTLSCEQNLNHDAMYWYRQDPGQGLRLIYYSQIVNDFQKGDIAEGYSVSREKKESFPLTVTSAQKNPTAFYLCASTGQRLSSYNSPLHFGNGTRLTVT.

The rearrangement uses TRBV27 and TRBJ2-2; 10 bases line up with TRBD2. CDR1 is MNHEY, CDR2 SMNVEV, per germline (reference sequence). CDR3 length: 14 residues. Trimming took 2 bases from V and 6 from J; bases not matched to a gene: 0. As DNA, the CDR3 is TGTGCCAGCAGTTTAAGCGGGGGGGCCGGGGAGCTGTTTTTT. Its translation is CASSLSGGAGELFF.

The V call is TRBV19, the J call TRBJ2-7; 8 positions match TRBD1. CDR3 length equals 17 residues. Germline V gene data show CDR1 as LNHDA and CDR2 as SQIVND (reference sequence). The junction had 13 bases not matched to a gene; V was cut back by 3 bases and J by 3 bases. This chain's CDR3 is CASSIGSRGPPHYEQYF. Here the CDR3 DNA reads TGTGCCAGTAGTATTGGCTCCAGGGGGCCCCCCCACTACGAGCAGTACTTC.

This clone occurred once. This CDR3 reads CASLVQGDTEAFF. CDR3 in DNA: TGTGCCAGCCTGGTTCAGGGGGACACTGAAGCTTTCTTT. The chain recombines TRBV5-5 with TRBJ1-1, with 7 bases matching TRBD1. J lost 3 bases, V lost 7 bases, and 6 bases had no gene match. CDR1 and CDR2 from the germline V gene are SGHKS and YYEKEE (reference sequence). This CDR3 spans 13 amino acids.

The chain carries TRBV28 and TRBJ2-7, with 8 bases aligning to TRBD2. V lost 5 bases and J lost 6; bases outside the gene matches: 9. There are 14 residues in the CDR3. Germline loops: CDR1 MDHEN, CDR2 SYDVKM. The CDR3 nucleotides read TGTGCCAGCAGTGTTCACGCGGGAGGCGGCGAGCAGTACTTC. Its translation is CASSVHAGGGEQYF.

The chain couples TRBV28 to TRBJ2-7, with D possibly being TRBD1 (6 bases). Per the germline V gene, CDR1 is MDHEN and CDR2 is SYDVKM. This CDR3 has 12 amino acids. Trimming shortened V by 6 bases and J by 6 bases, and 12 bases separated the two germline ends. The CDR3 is CASRRQGTEQYF. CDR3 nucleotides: TGTGCCAGCAGACGTCAGGGGACCGAGCAGTACTTC.

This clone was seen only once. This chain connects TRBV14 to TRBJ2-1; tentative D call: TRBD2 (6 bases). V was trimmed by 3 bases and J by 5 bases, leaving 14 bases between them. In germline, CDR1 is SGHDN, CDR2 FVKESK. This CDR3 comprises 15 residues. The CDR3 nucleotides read TGTGCCAGCAGCCACTGGGGTAGGAGGGACAATGAGCAGTTCTTC. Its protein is CASSHWGRRDNEQFF.

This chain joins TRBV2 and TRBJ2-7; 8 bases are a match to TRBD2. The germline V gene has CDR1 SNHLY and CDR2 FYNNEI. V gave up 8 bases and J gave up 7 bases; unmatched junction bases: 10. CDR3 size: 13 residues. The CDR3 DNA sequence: TGTGCCAGCTCGGCGGGGGGCCTTTGGGAGCAGTACTTC. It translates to CASSAGGLWEQYF.

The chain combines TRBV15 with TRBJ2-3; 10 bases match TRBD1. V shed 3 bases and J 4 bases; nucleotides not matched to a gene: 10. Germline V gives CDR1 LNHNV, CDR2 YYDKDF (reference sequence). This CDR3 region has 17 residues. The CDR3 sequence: CATSRLPGTGVADTQYF. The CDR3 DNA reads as TGTGCCACCAGCAGGCTCCCCGGGACAGGGGTCGCAGATACGCAGTATTTT.

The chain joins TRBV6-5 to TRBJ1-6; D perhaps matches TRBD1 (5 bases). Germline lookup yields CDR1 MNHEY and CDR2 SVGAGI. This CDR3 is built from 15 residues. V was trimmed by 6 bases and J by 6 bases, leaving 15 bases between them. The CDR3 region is CASSRPQGGNSPLHF. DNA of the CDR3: TGTGCCAGCAGCCGCCCCCAGGGAGGTAATTCACCCCTCCACTTT.

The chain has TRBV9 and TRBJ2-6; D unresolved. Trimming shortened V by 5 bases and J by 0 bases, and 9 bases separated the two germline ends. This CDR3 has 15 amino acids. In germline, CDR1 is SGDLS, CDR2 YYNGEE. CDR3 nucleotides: TGTGCCAGCAGTATTGGGCGCTCTGGGGCCAACGTCCTGACTTTC. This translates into CASSIGRSGANVLTF.

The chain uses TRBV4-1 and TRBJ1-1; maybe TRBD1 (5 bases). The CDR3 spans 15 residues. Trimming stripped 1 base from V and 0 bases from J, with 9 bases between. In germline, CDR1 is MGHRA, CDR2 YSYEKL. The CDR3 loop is CASSQGQFMNTEAFF. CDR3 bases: TGCGCCAGCAGCCAAGGACAGTTCATGAACACTGAAGCTTTCTTT.

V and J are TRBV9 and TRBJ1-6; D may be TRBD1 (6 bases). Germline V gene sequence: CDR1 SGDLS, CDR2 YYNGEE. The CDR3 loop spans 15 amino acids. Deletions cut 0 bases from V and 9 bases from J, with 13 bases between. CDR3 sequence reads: CASSVGTEGSSPLHF. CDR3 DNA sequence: TGTGCCAGCAGCGTAGGGACAGAAGGGAGTTCACCCCTCCACTTT.

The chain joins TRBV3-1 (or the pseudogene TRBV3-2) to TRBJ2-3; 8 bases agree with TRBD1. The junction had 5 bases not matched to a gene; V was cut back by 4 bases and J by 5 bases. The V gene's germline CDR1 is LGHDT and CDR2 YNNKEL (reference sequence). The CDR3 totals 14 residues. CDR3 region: CASSPTGVGDTQYF. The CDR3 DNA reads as TGTGCCAGCAGCCCGACAGGGGTAGGAGATACGCAGTATTTT.

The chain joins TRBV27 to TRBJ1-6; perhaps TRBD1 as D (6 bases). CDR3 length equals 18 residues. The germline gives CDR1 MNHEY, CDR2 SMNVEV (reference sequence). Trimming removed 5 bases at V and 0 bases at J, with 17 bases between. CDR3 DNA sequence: TGTGCCAGCAGTCCAGCCGGGACATGGAGCTCCTATAATTCACCCCTCCACTTT. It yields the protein CASSPAGTWSSYNSPLHF.

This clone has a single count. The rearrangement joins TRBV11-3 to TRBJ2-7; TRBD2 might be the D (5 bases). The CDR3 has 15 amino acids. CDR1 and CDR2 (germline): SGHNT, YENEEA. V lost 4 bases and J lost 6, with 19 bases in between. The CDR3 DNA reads TGTGCCAGCAGCTACAGATGGACTCCCGAGGCCGAGCAGTACTTC. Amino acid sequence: CASSYRWTPEAEQYF.

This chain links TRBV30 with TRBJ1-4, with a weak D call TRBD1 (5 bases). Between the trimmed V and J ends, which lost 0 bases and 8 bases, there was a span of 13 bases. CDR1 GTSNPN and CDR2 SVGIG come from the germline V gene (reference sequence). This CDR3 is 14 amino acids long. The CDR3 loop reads CAWSVHGTVEKLFF. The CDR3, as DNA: TGTGCCTGGAGTGTACACGGGACTGTAGAAAAACTGTTTTTT.

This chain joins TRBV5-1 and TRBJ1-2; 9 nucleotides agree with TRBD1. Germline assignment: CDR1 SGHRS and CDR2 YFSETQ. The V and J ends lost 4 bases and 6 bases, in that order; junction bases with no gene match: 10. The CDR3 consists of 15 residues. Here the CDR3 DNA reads TGCGCCAGCAGCCCGATGGGACAGGGAGGTAATGGCTACACCTTC. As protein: CASSPMGQGGNGYTF.

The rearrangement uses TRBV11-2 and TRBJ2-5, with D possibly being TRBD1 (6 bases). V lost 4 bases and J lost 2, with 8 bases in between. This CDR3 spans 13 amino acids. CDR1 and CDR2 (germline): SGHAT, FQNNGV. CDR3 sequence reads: CASSSQGQETQYF. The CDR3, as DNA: TGTGCCAGCAGCTCTCAGGGGCAAGAGACCCAGTACTTC.

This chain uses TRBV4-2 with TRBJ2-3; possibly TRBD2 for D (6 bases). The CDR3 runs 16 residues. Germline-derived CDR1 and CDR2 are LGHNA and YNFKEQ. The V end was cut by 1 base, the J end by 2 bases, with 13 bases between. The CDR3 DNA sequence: TGTGCCAGCAGCCAAGGATTTGCGGGGAACACAGATACGCAGTATTTT. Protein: CASSQGFAGNTDTQYF.